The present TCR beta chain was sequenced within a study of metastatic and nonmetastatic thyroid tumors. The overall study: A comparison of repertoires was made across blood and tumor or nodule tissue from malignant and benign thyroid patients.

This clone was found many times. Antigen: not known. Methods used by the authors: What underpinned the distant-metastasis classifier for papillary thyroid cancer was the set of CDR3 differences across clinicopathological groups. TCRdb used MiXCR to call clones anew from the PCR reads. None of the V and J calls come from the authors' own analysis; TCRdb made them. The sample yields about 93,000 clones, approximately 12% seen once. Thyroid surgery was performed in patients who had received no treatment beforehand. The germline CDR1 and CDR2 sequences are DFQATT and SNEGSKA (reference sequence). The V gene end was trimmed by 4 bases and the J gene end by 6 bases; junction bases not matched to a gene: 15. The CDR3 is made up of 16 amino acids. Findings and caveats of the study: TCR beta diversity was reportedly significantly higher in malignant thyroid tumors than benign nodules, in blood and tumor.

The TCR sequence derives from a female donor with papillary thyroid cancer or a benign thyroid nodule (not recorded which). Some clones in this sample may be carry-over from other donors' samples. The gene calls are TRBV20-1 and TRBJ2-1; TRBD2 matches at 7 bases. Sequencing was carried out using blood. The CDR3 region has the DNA TGCAGTGCTAACCTCGGTGGACTAGGGGCCGGCAATGAGCAGTTCTTC. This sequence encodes CSANLGGLGAGNEQFF.